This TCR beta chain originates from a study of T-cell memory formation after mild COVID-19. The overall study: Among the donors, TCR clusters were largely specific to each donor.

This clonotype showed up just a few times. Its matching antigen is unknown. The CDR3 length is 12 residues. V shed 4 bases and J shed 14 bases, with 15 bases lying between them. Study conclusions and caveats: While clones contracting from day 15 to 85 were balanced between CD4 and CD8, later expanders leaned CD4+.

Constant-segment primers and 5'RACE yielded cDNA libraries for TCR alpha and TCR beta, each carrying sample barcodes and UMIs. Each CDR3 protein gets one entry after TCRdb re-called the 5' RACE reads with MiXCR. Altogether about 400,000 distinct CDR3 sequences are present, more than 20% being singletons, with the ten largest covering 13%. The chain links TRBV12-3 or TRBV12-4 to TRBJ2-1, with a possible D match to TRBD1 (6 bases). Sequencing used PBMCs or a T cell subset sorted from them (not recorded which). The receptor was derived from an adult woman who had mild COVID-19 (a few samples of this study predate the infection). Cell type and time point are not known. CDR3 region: CASSYNRDDEFF. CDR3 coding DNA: TGTGCCAGCAGTTACAACAGGGACGACGAGTTCTTC.